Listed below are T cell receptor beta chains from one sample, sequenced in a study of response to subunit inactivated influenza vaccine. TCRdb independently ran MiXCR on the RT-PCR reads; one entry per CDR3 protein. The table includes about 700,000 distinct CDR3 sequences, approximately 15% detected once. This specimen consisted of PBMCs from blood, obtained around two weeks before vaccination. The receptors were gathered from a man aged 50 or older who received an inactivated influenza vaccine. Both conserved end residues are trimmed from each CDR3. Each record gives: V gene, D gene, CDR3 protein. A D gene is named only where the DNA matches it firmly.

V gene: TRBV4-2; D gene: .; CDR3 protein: ASSQDRSSYEQY
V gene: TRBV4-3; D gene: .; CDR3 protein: ASSQEAARQSSYEQY
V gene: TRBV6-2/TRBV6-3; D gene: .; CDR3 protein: ASRRPGTYEQY
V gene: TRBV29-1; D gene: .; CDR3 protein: SVSTANTEAF
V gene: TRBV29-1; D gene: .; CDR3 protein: SVEYPSGANVLT
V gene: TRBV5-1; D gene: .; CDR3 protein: ASSLETGRGTQY
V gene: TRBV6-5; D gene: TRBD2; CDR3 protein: ASSYFRRGALGGTDTQY
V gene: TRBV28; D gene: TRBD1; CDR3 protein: ASRTDRVYEQY
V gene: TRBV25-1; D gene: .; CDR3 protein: ASSKPDWVYEQY
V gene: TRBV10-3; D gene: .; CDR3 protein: AIKEAGLGELF
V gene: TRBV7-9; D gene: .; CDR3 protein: ASSFRGHEQF
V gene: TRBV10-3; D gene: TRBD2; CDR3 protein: AISESPSGGLNEQF
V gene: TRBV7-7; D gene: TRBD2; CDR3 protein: ASSLARSSGETQY
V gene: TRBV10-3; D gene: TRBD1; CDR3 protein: AIRRDREMYEQY
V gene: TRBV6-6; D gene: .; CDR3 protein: ASSGAGETQY
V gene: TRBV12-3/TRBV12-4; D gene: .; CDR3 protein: ASSFSEQETQY
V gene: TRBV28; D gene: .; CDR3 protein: ASSPPALRQTQN
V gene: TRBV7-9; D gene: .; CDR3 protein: ASSLAGGLSNEQF
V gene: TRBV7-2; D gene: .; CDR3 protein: ASSSNPGWIQETQY
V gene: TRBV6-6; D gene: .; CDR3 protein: ASNLGLSGEAF
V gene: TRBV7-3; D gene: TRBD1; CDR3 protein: ASSTGTGLY
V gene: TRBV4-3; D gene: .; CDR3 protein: ASSQDRFRVYEQY
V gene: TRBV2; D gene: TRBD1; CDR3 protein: ASRGQGSRTDTQY
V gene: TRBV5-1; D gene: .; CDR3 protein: ASSPIMGGEQF
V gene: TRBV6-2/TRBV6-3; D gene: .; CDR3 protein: ASSYIVGRAYEQY
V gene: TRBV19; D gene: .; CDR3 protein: ASSTSAGLYNSPLH
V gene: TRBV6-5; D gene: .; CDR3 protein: ASSYSIHLYSYEQY
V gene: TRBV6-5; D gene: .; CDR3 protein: ASSFRRYATNEKLF
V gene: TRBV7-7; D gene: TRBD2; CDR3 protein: ASSLGLAEDTQY
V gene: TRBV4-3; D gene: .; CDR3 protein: ASSQDGSRDPLWPGYT
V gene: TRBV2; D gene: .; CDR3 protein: ASSEVSTVDNEQF
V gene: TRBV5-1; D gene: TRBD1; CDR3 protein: ASSLEPTGGVGEQY
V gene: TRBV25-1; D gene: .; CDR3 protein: ASSEDSTPEQF
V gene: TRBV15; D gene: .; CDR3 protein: ATSREAQDYGYT
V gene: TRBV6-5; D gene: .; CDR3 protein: ASSSAIRGTEAF
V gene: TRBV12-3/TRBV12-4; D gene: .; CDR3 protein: ASSLIQATEAF
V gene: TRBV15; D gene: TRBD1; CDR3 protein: ATSRNPTGGTDTQY
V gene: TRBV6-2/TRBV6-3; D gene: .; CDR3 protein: ASSYVKNIQPQH
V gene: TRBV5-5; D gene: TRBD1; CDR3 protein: ASSPDRGWYQPQH
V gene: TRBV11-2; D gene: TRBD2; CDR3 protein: ASSPRTSKTDTQY
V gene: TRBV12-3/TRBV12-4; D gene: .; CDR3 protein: ASTYLGGNEQF
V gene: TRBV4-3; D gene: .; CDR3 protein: ASSPGTYNSPLH
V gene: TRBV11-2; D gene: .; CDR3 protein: ASSPLDTDTQY
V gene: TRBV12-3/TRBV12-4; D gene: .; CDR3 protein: ASSPRGNIQY
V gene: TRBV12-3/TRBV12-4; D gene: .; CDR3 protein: ASSRRQTTYEQY
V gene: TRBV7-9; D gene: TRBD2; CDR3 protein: ASSPRVLAGTYNEQF
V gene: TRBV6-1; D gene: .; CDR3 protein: ASSGERPRTDTQY
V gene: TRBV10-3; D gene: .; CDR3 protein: AISEGPGGLYEQY
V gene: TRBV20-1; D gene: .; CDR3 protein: SARGSSPYNEQF
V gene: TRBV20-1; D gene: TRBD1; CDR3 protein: SASFRGQGFDEQY
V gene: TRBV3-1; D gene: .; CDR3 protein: ASSQEYNQPQH
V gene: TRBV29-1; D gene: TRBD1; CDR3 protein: SVRGTGGQTQY
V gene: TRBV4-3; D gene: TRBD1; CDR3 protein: ASSQKGGTGDNEQF